Sequencing of this T cell receptor beta chain was carried out in a study of T cell repertoires in cytomegalovirus infection. About the study: Public TCR beta signatures were indicative of both CMV infection and a matching HLA type.

Of note for this clonotype: Antigen specificity is unknown.

TCRdb independently ran MiXCR on the reads; one entry per CDR3 protein. The data contain about 450,000 distinct CDR3 sequences, 25% to 40% of them seen just once; the ten biggest clones take up around 15%. Study-level results: Carriers of CMV and the relevant HLA type were discriminated by public TCR beta frequency. CMV-specific TCR beta clonotypes restricted by HLA-C were the ones dominating the ex vivo response.

V lost 2 bases, J lost 4 bases, and 21 bases lay in between. CDR3 size: 17 residues. Germline lookup yields CDR1 ENHRY and CDR2 SYGVKD. The clonotype comes from a human donor in good health (CMV status not recorded). Some clones in this sample may be carry-over from other donors' samples. Sequencing used PBMCs. The chain links TRBV10-3 to TRBJ2-7, with unresolved D. CDR3 sequence: CAISEPEEVEGSYEQYF. CDR3 sequence (DNA): TGTGCCATCAGTGAGCCGGAAGAAGTCGAAGGGTCGTACGAGCAGTACTTC.